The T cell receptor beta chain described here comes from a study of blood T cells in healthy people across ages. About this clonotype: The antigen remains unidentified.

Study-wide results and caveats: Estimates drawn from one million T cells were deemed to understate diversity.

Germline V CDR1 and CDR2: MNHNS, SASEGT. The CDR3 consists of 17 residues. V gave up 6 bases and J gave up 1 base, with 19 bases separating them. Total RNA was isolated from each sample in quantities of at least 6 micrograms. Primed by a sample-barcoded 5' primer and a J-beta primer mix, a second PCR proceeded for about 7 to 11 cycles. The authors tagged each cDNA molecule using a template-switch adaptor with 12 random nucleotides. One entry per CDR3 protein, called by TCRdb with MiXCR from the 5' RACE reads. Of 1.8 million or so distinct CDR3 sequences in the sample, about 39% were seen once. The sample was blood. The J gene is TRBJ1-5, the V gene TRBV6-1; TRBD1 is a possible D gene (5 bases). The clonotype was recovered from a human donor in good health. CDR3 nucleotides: TGTGCCAGCAGCCCCCGGGCCCTAGGGGTAAGCAATCAGCCCCAGCATTTT. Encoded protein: CASSPRALGVSNQPQHF.